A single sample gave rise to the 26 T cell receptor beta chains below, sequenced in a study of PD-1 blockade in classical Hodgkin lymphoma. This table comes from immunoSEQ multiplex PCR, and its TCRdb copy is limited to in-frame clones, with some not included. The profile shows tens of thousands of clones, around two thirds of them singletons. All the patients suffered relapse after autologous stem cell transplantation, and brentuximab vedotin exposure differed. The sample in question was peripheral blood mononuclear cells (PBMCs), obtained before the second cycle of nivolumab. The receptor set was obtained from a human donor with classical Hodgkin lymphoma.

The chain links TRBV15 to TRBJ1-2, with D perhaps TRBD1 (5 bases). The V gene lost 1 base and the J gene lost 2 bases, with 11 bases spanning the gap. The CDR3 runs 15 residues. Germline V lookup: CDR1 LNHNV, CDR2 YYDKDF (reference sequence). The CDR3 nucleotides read TGTGCCACCAGCAGAGCTGGGGGAGGGAACTATGGCTACACCTTC. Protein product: CATSRAGGGNYGYTF.

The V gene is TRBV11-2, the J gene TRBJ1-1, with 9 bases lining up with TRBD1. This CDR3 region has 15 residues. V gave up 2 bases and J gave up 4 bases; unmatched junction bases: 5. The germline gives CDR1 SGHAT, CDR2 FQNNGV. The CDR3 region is CASSLWDRDGTEAFF. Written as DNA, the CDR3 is TGTGCCAGCAGCTTATGGGACAGGGATGGCACTGAAGCTTTCTTT.

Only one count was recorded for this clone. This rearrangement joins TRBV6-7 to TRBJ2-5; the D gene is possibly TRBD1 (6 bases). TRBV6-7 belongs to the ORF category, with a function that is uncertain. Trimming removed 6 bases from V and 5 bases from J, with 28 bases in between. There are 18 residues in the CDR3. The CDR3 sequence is CASSYKTHPGQLEETQYF. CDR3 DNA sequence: TGTGCCAGCAGCTACAAAACCCACCCGGGACAATTGGAGGAGACCCAGTACTTC.

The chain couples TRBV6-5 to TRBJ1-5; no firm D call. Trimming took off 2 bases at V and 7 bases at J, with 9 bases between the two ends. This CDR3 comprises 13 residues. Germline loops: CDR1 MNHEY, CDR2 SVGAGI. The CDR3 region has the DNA TGTGCCAGCAGTTACGGAGGGCAACAGCCCCAGCATTTT. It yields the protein CASSYGGQQPQHF.

The CDR3 bases are TGTGCCAGCAGCTTAGCTTTCGTAGTGGGATATGGCTACACCTTC. Protein: CASSLAFVVGYGYTF. The rearrangement joins TRBV7-2 to TRBJ1-2, with unresolved D. Germline values: CDR1 SGHTA, CDR2 FQGNSA. The CDR3 runs 15 residues. Trimming removed 0 bases from V and 5 bases from J, with 13 bases in between.

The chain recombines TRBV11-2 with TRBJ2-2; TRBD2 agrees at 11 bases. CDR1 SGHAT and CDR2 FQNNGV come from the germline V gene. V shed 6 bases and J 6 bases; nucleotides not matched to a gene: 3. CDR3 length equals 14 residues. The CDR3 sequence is CASSQLAGAGELFF. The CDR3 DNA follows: TGTGCCAGCAGTCAACTAGCGGGAGCCGGGGAGCTGTTTTTT.

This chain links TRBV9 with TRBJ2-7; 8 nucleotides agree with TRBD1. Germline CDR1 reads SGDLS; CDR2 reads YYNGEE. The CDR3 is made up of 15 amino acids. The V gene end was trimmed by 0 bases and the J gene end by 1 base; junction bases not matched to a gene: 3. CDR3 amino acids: CASSVAGTGSYEQYF. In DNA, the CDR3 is TGTGCCAGCAGCGTAGCTGGGACAGGTTCCTACGAGCAGTACTTC.

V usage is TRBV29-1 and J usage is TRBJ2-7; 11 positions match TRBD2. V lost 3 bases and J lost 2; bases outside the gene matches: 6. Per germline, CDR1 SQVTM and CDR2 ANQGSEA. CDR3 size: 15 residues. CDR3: CSVERLAGRAYEQYF. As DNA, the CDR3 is TGCAGCGTTGAGCGACTAGCGGGAAGAGCCTACGAGCAGTACTTC.

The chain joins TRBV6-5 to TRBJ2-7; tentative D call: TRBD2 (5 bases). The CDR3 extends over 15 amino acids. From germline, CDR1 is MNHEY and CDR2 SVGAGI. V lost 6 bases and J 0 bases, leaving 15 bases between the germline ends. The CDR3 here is CASSPLAVISYEQYF. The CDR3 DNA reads TGTGCCAGCAGCCCCCTAGCCGTTATCTCCTACGAGCAGTACTTC.

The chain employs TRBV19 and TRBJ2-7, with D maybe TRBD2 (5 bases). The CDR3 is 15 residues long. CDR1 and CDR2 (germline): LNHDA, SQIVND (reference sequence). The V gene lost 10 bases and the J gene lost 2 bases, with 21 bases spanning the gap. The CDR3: CATRDPGVYTYEQYF. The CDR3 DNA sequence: TGTGCCACTCGCGACCCCGGGGTCTACACCTACGAGCAGTACTTC.

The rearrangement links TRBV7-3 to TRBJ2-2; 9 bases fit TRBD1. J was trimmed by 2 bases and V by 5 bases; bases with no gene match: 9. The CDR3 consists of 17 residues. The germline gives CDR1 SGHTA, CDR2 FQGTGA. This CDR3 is CASSPYRGQGNTGELFF. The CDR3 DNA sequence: TGTGCCAGCAGCCCGTACCGGGGACAGGGTAACACCGGGGAGCTGTTTTTT.

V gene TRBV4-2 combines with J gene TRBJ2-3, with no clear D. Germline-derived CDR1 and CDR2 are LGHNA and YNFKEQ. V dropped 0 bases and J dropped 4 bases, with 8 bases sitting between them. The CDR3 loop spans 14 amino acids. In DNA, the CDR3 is TGTGCCAGCAGCCAAGACGAGCGCCCAGATACGCAGTATTTT. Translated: CASSQDERPDTQYF.

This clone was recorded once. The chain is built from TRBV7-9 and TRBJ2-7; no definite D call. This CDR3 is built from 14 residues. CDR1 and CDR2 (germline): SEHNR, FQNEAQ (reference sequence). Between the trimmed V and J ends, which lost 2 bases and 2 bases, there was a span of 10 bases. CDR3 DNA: TGTGCCAGCAGCTTACAGCCAGGAACCTACGAGCAGTACTTC. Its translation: CASSLQPGTYEQYF.

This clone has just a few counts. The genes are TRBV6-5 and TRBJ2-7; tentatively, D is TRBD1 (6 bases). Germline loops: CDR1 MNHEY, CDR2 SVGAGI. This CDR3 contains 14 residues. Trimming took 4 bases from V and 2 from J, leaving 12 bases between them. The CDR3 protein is CASSSLTGAYEQYF. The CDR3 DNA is TGTGCCAGCAGTTCCCTGACAGGAGCCTACGAGCAGTACTTC.

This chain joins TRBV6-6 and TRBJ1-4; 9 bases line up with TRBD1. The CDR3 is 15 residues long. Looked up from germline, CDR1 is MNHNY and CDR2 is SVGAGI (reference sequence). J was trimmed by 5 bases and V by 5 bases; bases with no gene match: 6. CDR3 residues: CASSQNGQGNEKLFF. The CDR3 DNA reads TGTGCCAGCAGTCAAAATGGACAGGGGAATGAAAAACTGTTTTTT.

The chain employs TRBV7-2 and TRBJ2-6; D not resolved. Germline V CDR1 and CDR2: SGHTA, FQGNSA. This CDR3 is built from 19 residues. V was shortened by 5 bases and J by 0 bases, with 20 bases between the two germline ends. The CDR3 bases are TGTGCCAGCAGCCCCCGAGGAACTTCACCCGCCTCTGGGGCCAACGTCCTGACTTTC. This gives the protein CASSPRGTSPASGANVLTF.

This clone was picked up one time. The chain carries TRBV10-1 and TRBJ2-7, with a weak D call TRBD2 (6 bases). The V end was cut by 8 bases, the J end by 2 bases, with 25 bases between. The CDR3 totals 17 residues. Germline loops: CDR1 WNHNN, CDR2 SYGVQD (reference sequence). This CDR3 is CASRKRWFRGRPYEQYF. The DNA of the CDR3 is TGCGCCAGCCGGAAAAGGTGGTTCCGAGGGAGGCCCTACGAGCAGTACTTC.

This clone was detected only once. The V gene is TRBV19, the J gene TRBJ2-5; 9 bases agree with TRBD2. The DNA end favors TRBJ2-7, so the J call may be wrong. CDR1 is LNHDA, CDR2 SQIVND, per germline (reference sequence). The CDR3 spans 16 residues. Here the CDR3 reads CASSGASGTYSYEQYF. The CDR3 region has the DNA TGTGCCAGTAGTGGCGCTAGCGGGACCTACTCCTACGAGCAGTACTTC.

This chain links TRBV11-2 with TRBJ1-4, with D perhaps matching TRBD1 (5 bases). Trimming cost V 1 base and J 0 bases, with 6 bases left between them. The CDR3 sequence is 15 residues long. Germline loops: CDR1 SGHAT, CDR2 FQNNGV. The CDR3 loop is CASSLVGATNEKLFF. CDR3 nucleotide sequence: TGTGCCAGCAGCTTAGTAGGGGCAACTAATGAAAAACTGTTTTTT. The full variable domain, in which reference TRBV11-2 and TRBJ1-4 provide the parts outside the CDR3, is EAGVAQSPRYKIIEKRQSVAFWCNPISGHATLYWYQQILGQGPKLLIQFQNNGVVDDSQLPKDRFSAERLKGVDSTLKIQPAKLEDSAVYLCASSLVGATNEKLFFGSGTQLSVL.

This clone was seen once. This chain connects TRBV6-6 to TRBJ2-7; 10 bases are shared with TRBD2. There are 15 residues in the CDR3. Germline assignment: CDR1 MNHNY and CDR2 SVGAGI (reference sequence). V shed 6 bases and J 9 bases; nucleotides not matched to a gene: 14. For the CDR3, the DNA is TGTGCCAGCAGCCCCCCGCCTAGCGGGGGTCCCGGGCAGTACTTC. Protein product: CASSPPPSGGPGQYF.

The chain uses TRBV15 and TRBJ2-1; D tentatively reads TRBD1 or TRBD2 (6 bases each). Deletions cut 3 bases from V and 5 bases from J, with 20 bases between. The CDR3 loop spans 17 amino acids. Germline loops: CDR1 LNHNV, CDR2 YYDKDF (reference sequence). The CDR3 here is CATSSPTGGRGHNEQFF. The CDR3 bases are TGTGCCACCAGCAGTCCCACCGGGGGCCGCGGCCACAATGAGCAGTTCTTC.

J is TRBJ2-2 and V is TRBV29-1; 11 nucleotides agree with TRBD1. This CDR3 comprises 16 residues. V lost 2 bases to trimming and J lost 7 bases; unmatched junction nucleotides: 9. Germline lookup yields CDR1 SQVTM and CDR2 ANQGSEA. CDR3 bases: TGCAGCGTTGAACCGGGGGACAGGGGGTTTGGCGGGGAGCTGTTTTTT. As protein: CSVEPGDRGFGGELFF.

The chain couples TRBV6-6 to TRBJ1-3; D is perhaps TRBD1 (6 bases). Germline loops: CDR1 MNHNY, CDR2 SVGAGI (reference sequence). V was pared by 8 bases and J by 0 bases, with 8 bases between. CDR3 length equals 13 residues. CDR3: CASADSSGNTIYF. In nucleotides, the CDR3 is TGTGCCAGCGCGGACAGCTCTGGAAACACCATATATTTT.

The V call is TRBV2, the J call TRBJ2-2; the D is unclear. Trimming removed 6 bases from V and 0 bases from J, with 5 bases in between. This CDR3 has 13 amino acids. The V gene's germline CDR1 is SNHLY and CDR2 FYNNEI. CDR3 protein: CASRGSNTGELFF. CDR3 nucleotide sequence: TGTGCCAGCAGGGGCTCGAACACCGGGGAGCTGTTTTTT.

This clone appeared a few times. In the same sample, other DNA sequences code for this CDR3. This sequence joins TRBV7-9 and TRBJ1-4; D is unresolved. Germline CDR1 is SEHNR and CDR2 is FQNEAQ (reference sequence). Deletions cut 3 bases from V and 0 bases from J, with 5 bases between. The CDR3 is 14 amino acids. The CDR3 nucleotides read TGTGCCAGCAGCTTCGCTGCAACTAATGAAAAACTGTTTTTT. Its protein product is CASSFAATNEKLFF.

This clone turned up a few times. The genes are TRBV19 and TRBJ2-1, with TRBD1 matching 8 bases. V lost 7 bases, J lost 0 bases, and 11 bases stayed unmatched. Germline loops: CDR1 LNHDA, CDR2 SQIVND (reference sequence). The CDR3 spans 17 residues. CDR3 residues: CASTSRGQESSYNEQFF. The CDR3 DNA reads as TGTGCCAGTACCTCAAGGGGACAGGAGAGCTCCTACAATGAGCAGTTCTTC.